The clone carrying this T cell receptor beta chain was found a few times. Each of the donors had 9 to 10 milliliters of peripheral blood drawn into EDTA-treated Vacutainer tubes. There are 15 residues in the CDR3. Germline-derived CDR1 and CDR2 are KGHDR and SFDVKD. Between the trimmed V and J ends, which lost 3 bases and 5 bases, there was a span of 15 bases. This sample was included in a study of blood T cells in healthy people across ages. Study information: Template switching retrieved approximately one barcoded beta molecule for each two T cells.

For the second PCR, which ran for about 7 to 11 cycles, a sample-barcoded 5' primer and a J-beta primer mix were used. One entry per CDR3 protein, called by TCRdb with MiXCR from the 5' RACE reads. The table lists some 800,000 distinct CDR3 sequences, approximately 25% of them singletons. This sample also belongs to another study, concerning T cells of mothers and their children. Per that paper: Nine systemically healthy Caucasian donors: three mothers, six children. Versus unrelated pairs, overlap was slightly higher in related mother-child pairs, without reaching significance.

The source is a boy aged 5 to 17 in good health. The chain joins TRBV24-1 to TRBJ2-5; D not certain. Sequencing used blood. The CDR3 DNA sequence: TGTGCCACCAGTGATCCGGGCCTGGGTGGGGAGACCCAGTACTTC. It codes for CATSDPGLGGETQYF.